What follows are 21 T cell receptor beta chains derived from one specimen sequenced in a study of T cell repertoires in aging, cancer and after chemotherapy. The template was genomic DNA from peripheral blood, not RNA. TRB rearrangements spanning V, D and J were amplified using mixed TRB-A/B primers. TCRdb independently ran MiXCR on the multiplex PCR reads; one entry per CDR3 protein. The sample holds some 7,700 distinct CDR3 sequences; approximately 33% are singletons and the top ten take around 3.6%. The sample taken for sequencing was blood. The source is a human donor in good health.

This clonotype came up a few times. The V gene is TRBV4-3, the J gene TRBJ2-6; D could derive from TRBD1 or TRBD2 (5 bases each). Trimming left V 3 bases short and J 2 bases short, with 5 bases between. The germline gives CDR1 LGHNA, CDR2 YSLEER. The CDR3 is made up of 14 amino acids. This CDR3 reads CASSQGAGANVLTF. The CDR3 bases are TGCGCCAGCAGCCAGGGGGCTGGGGCCAACGTCCTGACTTTC.

The V call is TRBV7-9, the J call TRBJ1-1; no definite D call. Trimming stripped 3 bases from V and 7 bases from J, with 9 bases between. This CDR3 is built from 12 residues. Germline loops: CDR1 SEHNR, CDR2 FQNEAQ (reference sequence). The CDR3 DNA is TGTGCCAGCAGCTTTCGTAGGCGTGAAGCTTTCTTT. Amino acid sequence: CASSFRRREAFF.

This clonotype was seen a handful of times. The chain links TRBV13 to TRBJ2-3, with D tentatively TRBD1 or TRBD2 (5 bases each). The CDR3 is 15 amino acids. From germline, CDR1 is PRHDT and CDR2 FYEKMQ (reference sequence). Trimming took off 2 bases at V and 7 bases at J, with 16 bases between the two ends. CDR3 DNA: TGTGCCAGCAGCTTACTTTCAGCAGGGAGTAATACGCAGTATTTT. Translating it yields CASSLLSAGSNTQYF.

V gene TRBV12-5 combines with J gene TRBJ2-6; D not resolved. CDR1 and CDR2 from the germline V gene are LGHNT and FRNRAP. CDR3 length: 17 amino acids. The germline V and J ends were trimmed by 1 base and 2 bases, with 12 bases remaining between them. The CDR3 bases are TGTGCTAGTGGTTTGGGCTGGTTGGAACCTGGGGCCAACGTCCTGACTTTC. This encodes CASGLGWLEPGANVLTF. The entire variable domain, with the rest obtained from reference TRBV12-5 and TRBJ2-6, is as follows: DARVTQTPRHKVTEMGQEVTMRCQPILGHNTVFWYRQTMMQGLELLAYFRNRAPLDDSGMPKDRFSAEMPDATLATLKIQPSEPRDSAVYFCASGLGWLEPGANVLTFGAGSRLTVL.

This clonotype was counted a few times. The chain has TRBV6-2 or TRBV6-3 and TRBJ1-5; TRBD1 aligns across 9 bases. Per the germline V gene, CDR1 is MNHEY and CDR2 is SVGEGT. Unmatched junction bases numbered 12, after V lost 2 bases and J lost 1 base. CDR3 length: 19 residues. Here the CDR3 reads CASSYVTGQGWISNQPQHF. Written as DNA, the CDR3 is TGTGCCAGCAGTTACGTTACCGGACAGGGGTGGATAAGCAATCAGCCCCAGCATTTT.

This chain joins TRBV5-6 and TRBJ2-2; possibly TRBD2 for D (5 bases). This CDR3 contains 17 residues. Trimming stripped 0 bases from V and 3 bases from J, with 15 bases between. From germline, CDR1 is SGHDT and CDR2 YYEEEE. The CDR3 DNA reads as TGTGCCAGCAGCTTGGCCGGGCAGCTGAGGGACACCGGGGAGCTGTTTTTT. Its protein product is CASSLAGQLRDTGELFF.

By share of the sample, this clonotype is medium-sized. The chain links TRBV6-5 to TRBJ2-3; unclear D gene. The ends were cut back, 0 bases at V and 2 bases at J, with 12 bases in the middle. This CDR3 contains 16 residues. Germline V gene lookup returns CDR1 MNHEY and CDR2 SVGAGI. The CDR3 DNA follows: TGTGCCAGCAGTTACTCGACCGACACTCCCACAGATACGCAGTATTTT. The encoded protein is CASSYSTDTPTDTQYF.

Relative to its sample, this clonotype is medium-sized. The rearrangement uses TRBV27 and TRBJ2-3; TRBD2 matches at 8 bases. Trimming took 7 bases from V and 5 from J; bases not matched to a gene: 8. This CDR3 contains 14 residues. Germline CDR1 is MNHEY and CDR2 is SMNVEV (reference sequence). CDR3 nucleotide sequence: TGTGCCAGCACTCGTAGCGGGGCTGGAGATACGCAGTATTTT. Translating it yields CASTRSGAGDTQYF.

The rearrangement uses TRBV6-4 and TRBJ2-6; unclear D gene. Trimming left V 2 bases short and J 2 bases short, with 4 bases between. CDR3 size: 14 residues. From germline, CDR1 is MRHNA and CDR2 SNTAGT. Here the CDR3 DNA reads TGTGCCAGCAGTGACAGTCCTGGGGCCAACGTCCTGACTTTC. It specifies CASSDSPGANVLTF.

This clonotype was counted between two and nine times. Here the CDR3 reads CASSPGAGEPQHF. CDR3 in DNA: TGTGCCAGCTCACCAGGGGCTGGGGAGCCCCAGCATTTT. The chain uses TRBV18 and TRBJ1-5; D possibly corresponds to TRBD1 (5 bases). V was cut by 2 bases and J by 8 bases, with 10 bases left in between. Per the germline V gene, CDR1 is KGHSH and CDR2 is LQKENI. CDR3 length: 13 amino acids. The full variable domain, with the rest looked up from reference TRBV18 and TRBJ1-5, is NAGVMQNPRHLVRRRGQEARLRCSPMKGHSHVYWYRQLPEEGLKFMVYLQKENIIDESGMPKERFSAEFPKEGPSILRIQQVVRGDSAAYFCASSPGAGEPQHFGDGTRLSIL.

J is TRBJ1-4 and V is TRBV6-1; 8 bases map to TRBD1. CDR1 is MNHNS, CDR2 SASEGT, per germline. Trimming took 8 bases from V and 7 from J; bases not matched to a gene: 9. The CDR3 runs to 14 residues. CDR3 residues: CASATGQGSEKLFF. The CDR3 DNA is TGTGCCAGCGCGACCGGACAGGGAAGTGAAAAACTGTTTTTT.

V gene TRBV4-3 combines with J gene TRBJ2-7; TRBD2 agrees at 9 bases. This CDR3 region has 17 residues. Germline CDR1 is LGHNA and CDR2 is YSLEER. Losses at the gene ends were 0 bases for V and 2 bases for J; bases not matched to a gene: 8. CDR3 bases: TGCGCCAGCAGCCAAGACTTGGAGCGGGGGGCCACCTACGAGCAGTACTTC. It yields the protein CASSQDLERGATYEQYF.

The chain employs TRBV12-3 or TRBV12-4 and TRBJ2-6, with D maybe TRBD1 (5 bases). This CDR3 has 15 amino acids. Trimming removed 0 bases at V and 8 bases at J, with 11 bases between. The DNA of the CDR3 is TGTGCCAGCAGTTTAGCACAGGTCATGACCAACGTCCTGACTTTC. The encoded protein is CASSLAQVMTNVLTF.

By proportion, this clonotype is medium-sized. CDR3: CASSLGNQPQHF. In DNA, the CDR3 is TGTGCCAGCAGCCTCGGGAATCAGCCCCAGCATTTT. The chain couples TRBV5-6 to TRBJ1-5; the D is unclear. This CDR3 spans 12 amino acids. Per the germline V gene, CDR1 is SGHDT and CDR2 is YYEEEE. Trimming left V 4 bases short and J 4 bases short, with 6 bases between.

This clonotype occurred once. Here the CDR3 reads CASKSGTENTEAFF. The CDR3 DNA reads TGTGCCAGCAAGTCGGGGACAGAGAACACTGAAGCTTTCTTT. V gene TRBV6-1 combines with J gene TRBJ1-1, with 7 bases lining up with TRBD1. This CDR3 has 14 residues. The germline CDR1 and CDR2 sequences are MNHNS and SASEGT. Trimming took 7 bases from V and 1 from J; bases not matched to a gene: 6.

The chain recombines TRBV15 with TRBJ2-5; D possibly uses TRBD1 or TRBD2 (5 bases each). CDR1 and CDR2 (germline): LNHNV, YYDKDF (reference sequence). The V end lost 0 bases, the J end lost 5 bases, and 13 bases lay between the germline ends. The CDR3 extends over 15 amino acids. In nucleotides, the CDR3 is TGTGCCACCAGCAGAGACCGGGCAGGGACCGAGACCCAGTACTTC. Translating gives CATSRDRAGTETQYF.

This clonotype was observed a few times. V gene TRBV29-1 combines with J gene TRBJ2-7; tentative D call: TRBD2 (6 bases). The CDR3 is made up of 16 amino acids. Germline V gives CDR1 SQVTM, CDR2 ANQGSEA. Trimming took off 0 bases at V and 3 bases at J, with 18 bases between the two ends. The CDR3, as DNA: TGCAGCGTTGAAGATCCGGGGGATACCCTAAACTACGAGCAGTACTTC. This sequence encodes CSVEDPGDTLNYEQYF.

The rearrangement links TRBV10-3 to TRBJ1-2; 8 positions agree with TRBD1. Losses at the gene ends were 3 bases for V and 1 base for J; bases not matched to a gene: 7. The CDR3 sequence is 16 residues long. Looked up from germline, CDR1 is ENHRY and CDR2 is SYGVKD. CDR3 bases: TGTGCCATCAGTGAAGCCGGACAGGGCGGTAACTATGGCTACACCTTC. Translation gives CAISEAGQGGNYGYTF.

The rearrangement joins TRBV6-4 to TRBJ1-1; D gene ambiguous. The germline V gene has CDR1 MRHNA and CDR2 SNTAGT. Trimming removed 2 bases at V and 2 bases at J, with 6 bases between. This CDR3 is built from 13 residues. The CDR3 loop is CASSDTSNTEAFF. The CDR3 coding sequence is TGTGCCAGCAGTGACACTTCCAACACTGAAGCTTTCTTT.

The table lists this clonotype with a few counts. CDR3 DNA: TGTGCCAGCAGCTTGGAGGTCCAAGAGACCCAGTACTTC. It yields the protein CASSLEVQETQYF. The V gene is TRBV5-4, the J gene TRBJ2-5; unclear D gene. The CDR3 length is 13 residues. The ends were cut back, 0 bases at V and 1 base at J, with 4 bases in the middle. Looked up from germline, CDR1 is SGHNT and CDR2 is YYREEE (reference sequence).

In DNA, the CDR3 is TGCAGCGTTGAAGAAGGAGGTAGGAGGGACATTAATGAAAAACTGTTTTTT. The encoded protein is CSVEEGGRRDINEKLFF. This chain connects TRBV29-1 to TRBJ1-4, with a tentative D call TRBD1 (6 bases). Deletions cut 0 bases from V and 4 bases from J, with 18 bases between. The CDR3 is 17 amino acids. From germline, CDR1 is SQVTM and CDR2 ANQGSEA. Supplemented by reference TRBV29-1 and TRBJ1-4, the full variable domain reads SAVISQKPSRDICQRGTSLTIQCQVDSQVTMMFWYRQQPGQSLTLIATANQGSEATYESGFVIDKFPISRPNLTFSTLTVSNMSPEDSSIYLCSVEEGGRRDINEKLFFGSGTQLSVL.